These 6 T cell receptor beta chains were sequenced from one sample in a study of graft-versus-host responses after intestinal transplantation. Produced via immunoSEQ multiplex PCR; TCRdb's table is partial and in-frame only. The sample consists of over 6,500 clones, approximately 24% of them appearing once. Co-plated with roughly 200,000 CFSE-labeled responder cells were roughly 200,000 irradiated, violet-dye-labeled stimulator cells. This specimen was alloreactive CD8+ T cells from a mixed lymphocyte reaction culture, taken before transplantation. The subset here: CFSE-low proliferating T cells sorted from approximately 6-day pre-transplant mixed lymphocyte reaction (GvH or HvG direction). The origin of the receptors is a human patient who was an organ donor for intestinal transplantation.

This chain uses TRBV6-6 with TRBJ2-1, with 7 nucleotides matching TRBD1. Per the germline V gene, CDR1 is MNHNY and CDR2 is SVGAGI (reference sequence). J gave up 0 bases and V 6 bases, and 5 bases lay outside the gene matches. The CDR3 contains 15 residues. The CDR3 DNA reads TGTGCCAGCAGCCGACAGGGCTCCTCCTACAATGAGCAGTTCTTC. It is translated as CASSRQGSSYNEQFF.

This chain uses TRBV9 with TRBJ2-2; 9 positions agree with TRBD2. V lost 3 bases to trimming and J lost 4 bases; unmatched junction nucleotides: 7. The CDR3 has 16 amino acids. Germline CDR1 is SGDLS and CDR2 is YYNGEE. The CDR3 DNA reads TGTGCCAGCAGCGAGACTGGACTAGCGTTCACCGGGGAGCTGTTTTTT. This translates into CASSETGLAFTGELFF.

The chain uses TRBV13 and TRBJ2-3; 7 nucleotides match TRBD2. Germline V gives CDR1 PRHDT, CDR2 FYEKMQ (reference sequence). The CDR3 sequence is 17 residues long. V was clipped by 5 bases and J by 8 bases; unmatched bases: 19. CDR3 residues: CASSRPNWLGRRGTQYF. In DNA form, the CDR3 reads TGTGCCAGCAGCCGACCCAACTGGCTCGGGAGGAGAGGTACGCAGTATTTT.

Only a few counts were recorded for this clone. The CDR3 nucleotides read TGTGCCAGCACCGGGTGGGCGAGCTCCTACGAGCAGTACTTC. Its protein is CASTGWASSYEQYF. This chain joins TRBV6-6 and TRBJ2-7, with D unresolved. V shed 7 bases and J shed 0 bases, with 13 bases lying between them. The CDR3 has 14 amino acids. Germline V gene sequence: CDR1 MNHNY, CDR2 SVGAGI (reference sequence).

This clone is classed as medium-sized. The chain recombines TRBV4-1 with TRBJ2-7, with D hard to call. Germline CDR1 reads MGHRA; CDR2 reads YSYEKL. The CDR3 has 16 amino acids. V lost 1 base to trimming and J lost 3 bases, with 16 bases between them. This CDR3 is CASSQGGAEYSYEQYF. The CDR3 DNA follows: TGCGCCAGCAGCCAAGGAGGCGCGGAGTATAGCTACGAGCAGTACTTC.

The chain employs TRBV13 and TRBJ2-5; D is ambiguous. V lost 0 bases and J lost 2, with 7 bases in between. CDR1 and CDR2 (germline): PRHDT, FYEKMQ (reference sequence). The CDR3 spans 14 residues. CDR3 in amino acids: CASSLGMGQETQYF. CDR3 in DNA: TGTGCCAGCAGCTTAGGTATGGGGCAAGAGACCCAGTACTTC.